This T cell receptor (beta chain) was sequenced during a study of spatial heterogeneity in lung cancer. As for the study in general: Every unique TCR and UMI combination, on average, appeared more than ten times in raw reads. Study results and caveats: Tumor mutation counts were tracked by expanded intratumoral alpha and beta TCR counts.

By frequency in the sample, this clonotype is medium-sized. Its antigen remains unidentified. The CDR3 totals 11 residues. Trimming took off 5 bases at V and 4 bases at J, with 6 bases between the two ends. Time point given: sample taken at primary tumor resection. Samples were donated by 72 untreated early-stage non-small cell lung cancer patients. Tumor, nontumor lung or frozen PBMC supplied whole RNA, sequenced without sorting. TCRdb reprocessed the 5' RACE reads via MiXCR and lists one record per CDR3 protein. The repertoire holds several thousand distinct CDR3 sequences, with more than 7% as singletons.

Sequences were derived from lung tumor tissue, sampled at surgery. The chain is built from TRBV12-3 or TRBV12-4 and TRBJ2-7; the D gene is possibly TRBD2 (5 bases). The TCR sequence derives from a male donor with early-stage non-small cell lung cancer. CDR3 loop: CASSSGYEQYF. The CDR3 region has the DNA TGTGCCAGCAGTAGCGGATACGAGCAGTACTTC.